One T cell receptor (beta chain) is described in this entry. This sample is drawn from a study of blood T cell repertoires in COVID-19. This CDR3 comprises 20 residues. Clones were sequenced by immunoSEQ multiplex PCR, and TCRdb holds only the in-frame ones, with some missing. The data show about 480,000 clones, with 80% to 90% seen just once and approximately 4.5% held by the top ten. The material sequenced was peripheral blood. The rearrangement joins TRBV21-1 to TRBJ2-3; the table's TRBD2 call for D was not verified on the DNA. TRBV21-1 is a pseudogene locus. The receptor comes from a woman aged 25 to 39 with acute or convalescent COVID-19. CDR3 region: CASSKDRRLAGVSGPYTQYF. In DNA form, the CDR3 reads TGTGCCAGCAGCAAAGACCGCCGACTAGCGGGGGTCTCCGGCCCCTATACGCAGTATTTT.